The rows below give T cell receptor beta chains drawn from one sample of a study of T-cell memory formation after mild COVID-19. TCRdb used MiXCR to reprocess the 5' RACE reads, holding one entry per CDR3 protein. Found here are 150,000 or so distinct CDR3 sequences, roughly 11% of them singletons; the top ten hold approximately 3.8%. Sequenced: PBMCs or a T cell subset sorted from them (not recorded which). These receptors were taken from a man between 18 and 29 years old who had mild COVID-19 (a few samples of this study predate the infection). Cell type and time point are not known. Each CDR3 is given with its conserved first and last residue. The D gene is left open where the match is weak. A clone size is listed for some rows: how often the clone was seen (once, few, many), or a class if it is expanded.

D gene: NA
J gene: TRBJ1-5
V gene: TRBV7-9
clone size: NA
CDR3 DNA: TGTGCCAGCAGCTTAACAACAGGCCGCAATCAGCCCCAGCATTTT
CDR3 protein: CASSLTTGRNQPQHF

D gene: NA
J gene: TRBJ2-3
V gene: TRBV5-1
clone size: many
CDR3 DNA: TGCGCCAGCAGCTTGAAGGGCACAGATACGCAGTATTTT
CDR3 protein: CASSLKGTDTQYF

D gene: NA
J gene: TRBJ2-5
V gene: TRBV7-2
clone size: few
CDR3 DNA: TGTGCCAGCAGCTCTGGGACGGTAGTGGAGACCCAGTACTTC
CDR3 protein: CASSSGTVVETQYF

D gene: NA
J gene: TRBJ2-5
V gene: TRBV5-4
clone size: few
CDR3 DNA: TGTGCCAGCAGCCCCACAGGGATAGGTCAAGAGACCCAGTACTTC
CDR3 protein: CASSPTGIGQETQYF

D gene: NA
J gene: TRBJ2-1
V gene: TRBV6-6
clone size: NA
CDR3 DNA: TGTGCCAGCAGTTCGGGGTTCGGAAACAATGAGCAGTTCTTC
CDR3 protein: CASSSGFGNNEQFF

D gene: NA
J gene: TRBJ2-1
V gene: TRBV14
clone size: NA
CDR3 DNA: TGTGCCAGCAGCCAAGATTTATGGGGAGGATCCTACAATGAGCAGTTCTTC
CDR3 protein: CASSQDLWGGSYNEQFF

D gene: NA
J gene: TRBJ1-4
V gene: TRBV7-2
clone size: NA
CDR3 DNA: TGTGCCAGCAGGGCAGGGCTTGGTGCTAATGAAAAACTGTTTTTT
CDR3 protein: CASRAGLGANEKLFF

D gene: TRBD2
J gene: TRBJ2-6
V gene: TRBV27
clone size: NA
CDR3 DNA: TGTGCCAGCAGTTTAGAGCGGGACGGATCCAACGTCCTGACTTTC
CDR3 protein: CASSLERDGSNVLTF

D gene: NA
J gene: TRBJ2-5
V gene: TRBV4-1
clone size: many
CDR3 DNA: TGCGCCAGCAGCCAACGGGAGTCCTTCCAAGAGACCCAGTACTTC
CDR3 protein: CASSQRESFQETQYF

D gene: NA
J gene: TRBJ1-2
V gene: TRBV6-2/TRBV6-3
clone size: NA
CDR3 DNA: TGTGCCAGCAGAACTAACAGGGACAATGGCTACACCTTC
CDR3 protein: CASRTNRDNGYTF

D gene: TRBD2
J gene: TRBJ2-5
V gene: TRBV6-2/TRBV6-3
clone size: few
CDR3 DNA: TGTGCCAGCAGTTCCCCAGCGGGGGGGGTTGAGACCCAGTACTTC
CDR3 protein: CASSSPAGGVETQYF

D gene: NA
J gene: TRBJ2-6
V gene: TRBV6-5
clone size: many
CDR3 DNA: TGTGCCAGCAGTTACTCGAGGGGGTCTGGGGCCAACGTCCTGACTTTC
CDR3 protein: CASSYSRGSGANVLTF

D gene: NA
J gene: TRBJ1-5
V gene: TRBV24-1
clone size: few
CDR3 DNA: TGTGCCACCAGTGCCGATAACGATCAGCCCCAGCATTTT
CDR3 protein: CATSADNDQPQHF

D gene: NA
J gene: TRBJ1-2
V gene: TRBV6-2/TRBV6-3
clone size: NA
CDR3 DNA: TGTGCCAGCAGCCGACGTCGGCCAGGCTACACCTTC
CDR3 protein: CASSRRRPGYTF

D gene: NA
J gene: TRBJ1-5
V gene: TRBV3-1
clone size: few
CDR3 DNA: TGTGCCAGCAGCCTCAGGGAGGGTCAGCCCCAGCATTTT
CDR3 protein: CASSLREGQPQHF

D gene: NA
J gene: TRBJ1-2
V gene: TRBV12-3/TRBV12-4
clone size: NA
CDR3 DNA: TGTGCCAGCAGTTTATGGAGGGGTAACTATGGCTACACCTTC
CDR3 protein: CASSLWRGNYGYTF

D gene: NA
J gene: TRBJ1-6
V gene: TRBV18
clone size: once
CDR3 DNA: TGTGCCAGCTCACCGGACAGAGGGTATAATTCACCCCTCCACTTT
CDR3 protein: CASSPDRGYNSPLHF

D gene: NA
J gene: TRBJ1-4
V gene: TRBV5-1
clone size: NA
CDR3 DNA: TGCGCCAGCAGCTTGGGGCAGACCGGTAATGAAAAACTGTTTTTT
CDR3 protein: CASSLGQTGNEKLFF

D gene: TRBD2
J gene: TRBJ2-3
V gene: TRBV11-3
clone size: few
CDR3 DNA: TGTGCCAGCAGCTTGGGGGGATCCAGCGGGGGGACAGATACGCAGTATTTT
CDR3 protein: CASSLGGSSGGTDTQYF

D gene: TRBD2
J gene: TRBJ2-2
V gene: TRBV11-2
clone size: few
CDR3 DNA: TGTGCCAGCAGCCCCCGGACTAGCGGGGGGGCGGCTCTCGGGGAGCTGTTTTTT
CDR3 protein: CASSPRTSGGAALGELFF

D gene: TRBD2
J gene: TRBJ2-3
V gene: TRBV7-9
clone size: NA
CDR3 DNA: TGTGCCAGCAGCTTGGCCTCTAGCGGGCTTGTCGATACGCAGTATTTT
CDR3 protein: CASSLASSGLVDTQYF

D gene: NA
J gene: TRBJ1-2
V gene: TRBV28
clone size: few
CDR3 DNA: TGTGCCAGCAGTTTGTACGGTCCTGGCGGCTACACCTTC
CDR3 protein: CASSLYGPGGYTF

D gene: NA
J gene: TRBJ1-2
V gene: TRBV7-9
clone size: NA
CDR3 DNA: TGTGCCAGCAGCTTAGACTGGGTCCTTAACTATGGCTACACCTTC
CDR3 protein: CASSLDWVLNYGYTF

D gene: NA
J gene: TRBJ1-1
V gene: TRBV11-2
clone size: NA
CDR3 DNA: TGTGCCAGCAGAACTCAGGGAATCTGGGGCACTGAAGCTTTCTTT
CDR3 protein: CASRTQGIWGTEAFF

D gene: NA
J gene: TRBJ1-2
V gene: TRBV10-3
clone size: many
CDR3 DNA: TGTGCCATCAGTGATCCGGGACGGGATAACTATGGCTACACCTTC
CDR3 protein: CAISDPGRDNYGYTF

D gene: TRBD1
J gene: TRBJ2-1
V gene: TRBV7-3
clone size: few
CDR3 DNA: TGTGCCAGCAGCTTGGGACAGGGGGAGCGCGAGCAGTTCTTC
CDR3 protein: CASSLGQGEREQFF

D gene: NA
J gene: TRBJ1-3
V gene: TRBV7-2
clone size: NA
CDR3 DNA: TGTGCCAGCAGCTTAGCGCTACCCCGAGCTGGAAACACCATATATTTT
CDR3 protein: CASSLALPRAGNTIYF

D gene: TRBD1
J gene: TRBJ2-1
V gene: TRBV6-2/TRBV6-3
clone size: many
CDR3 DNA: TGTGCCAGCGTCAGACAGGGGAGCGATGAGCAGTTCTTC
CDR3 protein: CASVRQGSDEQFF

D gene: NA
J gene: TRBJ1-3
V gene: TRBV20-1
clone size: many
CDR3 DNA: TGCAGTGCTAGAGATCGAGGCAGGGGATCTTCCACCTCTGGAAACACCATATATTTT
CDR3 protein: CSARDRGRGSSTSGNTIYF

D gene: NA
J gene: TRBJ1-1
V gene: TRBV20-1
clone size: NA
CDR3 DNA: TGCAGTGCTATATCTCACCGGGAGGGGACTGAAGCTTTCTTT
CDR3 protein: CSAISHREGTEAFF

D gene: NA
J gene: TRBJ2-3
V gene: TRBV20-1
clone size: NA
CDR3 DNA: TGCAGTGCTAGATCGGGTTCCACAGATACGCAGTATTTT
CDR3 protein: CSARSGSTDTQYF

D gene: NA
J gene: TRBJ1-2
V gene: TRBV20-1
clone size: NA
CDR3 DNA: TGCAGTGCTAGGTTGACTAACTATGGCTACACCTTC
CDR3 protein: CSARLTNYGYTF

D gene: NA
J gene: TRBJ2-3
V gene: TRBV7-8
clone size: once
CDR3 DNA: TGTGCCAGCAGCGGGCCCTTGACGGCGGCTAGCACAGATACGCAGTATTTT
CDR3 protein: CASSGPLTAASTDTQYF

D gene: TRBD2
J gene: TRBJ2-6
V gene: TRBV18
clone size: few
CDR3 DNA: TGTGCCAGCTCCCCGAGAGGAGCGGGGGGTGCTGGGGCCAACGTCCTGACTTTC
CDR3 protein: CASSPRGAGGAGANVLTF

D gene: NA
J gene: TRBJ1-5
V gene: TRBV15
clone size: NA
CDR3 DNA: TGTGCCACCAGCAGAGGGGACATAGCCCAGCCCCAGCATTTT
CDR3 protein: CATSRGDIAQPQHF

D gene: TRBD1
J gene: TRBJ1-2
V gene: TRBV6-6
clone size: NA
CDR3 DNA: TGTGCCAGCACCCCGGGACAGGGAGAAGTTGGCTACACCTTC
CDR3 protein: CASTPGQGEVGYTF

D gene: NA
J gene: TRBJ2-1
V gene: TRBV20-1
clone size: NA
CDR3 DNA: TGCAGTGCTAGAGATTGGGACCACAATGAGCAGTTCTTC
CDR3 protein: CSARDWDHNEQFF

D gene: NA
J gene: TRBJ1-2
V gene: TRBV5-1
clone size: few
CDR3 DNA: TGCGCCAGCAGCCACGTTTCCCTGTATGGCTACACCTTC
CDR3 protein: CASSHVSLYGYTF

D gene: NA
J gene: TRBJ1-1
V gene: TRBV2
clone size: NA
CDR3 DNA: TGTGCCAGCAGTGACCCGGACACTGAAGCTTTCTTT
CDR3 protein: CASSDPDTEAFF

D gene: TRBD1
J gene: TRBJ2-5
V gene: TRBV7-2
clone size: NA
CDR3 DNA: TGTGCCAGCAGCTTTTACCGGGACAGGGTACTCCAAGAGACCCAGTACTTC
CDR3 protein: CASSFYRDRVLQETQYF

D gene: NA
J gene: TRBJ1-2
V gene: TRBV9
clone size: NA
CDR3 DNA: TGTGCCAGCAGTAAGAATCCCCATGGCTACACCTTC
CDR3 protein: CASSKNPHGYTF

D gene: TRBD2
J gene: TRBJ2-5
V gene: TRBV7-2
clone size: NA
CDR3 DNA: TGTGCCAGCAGCCACAGGCCCCCCGAGCGGGGGGGTAGGGAGACCCAGTACTTC
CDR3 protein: CASSHRPPERGGRETQYF

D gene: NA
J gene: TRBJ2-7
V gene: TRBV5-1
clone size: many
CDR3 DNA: TGCGCCAGCAGCCCTTCTGGGTTGTCCTACGAGCAGTACTTC
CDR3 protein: CASSPSGLSYEQYF

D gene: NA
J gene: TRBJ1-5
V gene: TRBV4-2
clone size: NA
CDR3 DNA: TGTGCCAGCAGCCTCGATACCGGTTTGGATCAGCCCCAGCATTTT
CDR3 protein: CASSLDTGLDQPQHF

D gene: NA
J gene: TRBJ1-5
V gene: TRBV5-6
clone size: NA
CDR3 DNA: TGTGCCAGCAGCTTGACAGGGATTTCGAATCAGCCCCAGCATTTT
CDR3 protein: CASSLTGISNQPQHF